This record looks at one T cell receptor (beta chain) sequence and its context. TCRdb's copy holds only in-frame clones and misses some; the assay was immunoSEQ multiplex PCR. The data hold roughly 150,000 clones, with around 90% observed a single time. This sample is part of a study of T cell responses to AZD1222 COVID-19 vaccine. Per the germline V gene, CDR1 is MNHEY and CDR2 is SVGAGI. This CDR3 spans 15 amino acids. The V end was cut by 0 bases, the J end by 1 base, with 7 bases between. The J gene is TRBJ1-5, the V gene TRBV6-5; D is uncertain. The source was peripheral blood, collected 28 days after the second AZD1222 dose. This receptor was identified in an adult who received the AZD1222 COVID-19 vaccine. Written as DNA, the CDR3 is TGTGCCAGCAGTTACTCGTCGCAGAGCAATCAGCCCCAGCATTTT. It is translated as CASSYSSQSNQPQHF.